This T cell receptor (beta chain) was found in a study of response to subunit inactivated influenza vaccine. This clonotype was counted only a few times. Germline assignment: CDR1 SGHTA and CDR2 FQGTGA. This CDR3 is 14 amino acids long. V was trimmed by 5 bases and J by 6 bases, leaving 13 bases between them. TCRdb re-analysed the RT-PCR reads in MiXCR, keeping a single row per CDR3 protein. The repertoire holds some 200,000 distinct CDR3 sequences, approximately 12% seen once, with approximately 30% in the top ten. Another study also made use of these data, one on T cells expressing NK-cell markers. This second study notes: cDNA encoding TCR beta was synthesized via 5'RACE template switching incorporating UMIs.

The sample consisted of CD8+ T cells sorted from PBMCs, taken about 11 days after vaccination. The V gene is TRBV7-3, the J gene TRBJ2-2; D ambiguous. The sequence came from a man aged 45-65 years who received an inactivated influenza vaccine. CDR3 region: CASSALLSSGELFF. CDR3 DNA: TGTGCCAGCAGCGCCCTCCTCTCCTCCGGGGAGCTGTTTTTT.